This T cell receptor (beta chain) was identified in a study of a mutant IDH1 vaccine in newly diagnosed glioma. The CDR3 length is 15 residues. Germline V CDR1 and CDR2: SGHRS, YFSETQ. Trimming stripped 3 bases from V and 6 bases from J, with 18 bases between. About this clone: What it binds is not known.

The protocol was immunoSEQ multiplex PCR, while the TCRdb copy is restricted to in-frame clones and leaves out a portion. Here the sample spans some 30,000 clones, more than 75% being singletons. Time point noted: week 23, last vaccination. Vaccinated patients received 300 ug of mutant IDH1 20-mer peptide per dose, with topical imiquimod. The starting material was PBMCs, obtained from a glioma patient whose treatment included an IDH1 peptide vaccine. The chain employs TRBV5-1 and TRBJ1-2, with D perhaps TRBD1 (5 bases). This clonotype was obtained from a man between 35 and 55 years old with glioma. The CDR3 coding sequence is TGCGCCAGCAGCTCATCCGGGACCGTAACTCATGGCTACACCTTC. It codes for CASSSSGTVTHGYTF.